These T cell receptor beta chains were read from a single sample in a study of blood T cell repertoires in COVID-19. TCRdb's copy holds only in-frame clones and misses some; the assay was immunoSEQ multiplex PCR. The sample has about 220,000 clones; 82% are singletons. The sequencing input was PBMCs or T cells enriched from blood (not recorded which). The receptors shown here come from a woman aged 55 to 70 who had recovered from COVID-19. Each CDR3 is given with its conserved first and last residue. D genes are given only for firm matches. Expanded clones are given a class, and other clones once, few, many or no size at all.

cdr3_nt cdr3_aa cdr3_length v_call d_call j_call clone_size
TGTGCCAGCAAGGAGGTGGCCTATGGCTACACCTTC CASKEVAYGYTF 12 TRBV2 - TRBJ1-2 few
TGTGCCAGCAGCCAGGGAGTTGACTTTGAAGCTTTCTTT CASSQGVDFEAFF 13 TRBV14 - TRBJ1-1 -
TGTGCCAGCAGCGCAACGACAGGGGCGACTGAAGCTTTCTTT CASSATTGATEAFF 14 TRBV7-9 TRBD1 TRBJ1-1 -
TGTGCCAGCAGCTTGGGTACAGGGGGCTCCTACGAGCAGTACTTC CASSLGTGGSYEQYF 15 TRBV7-9 TRBD1 TRBJ2-7 -
TGTGCCAGCAGCAGAAGGCCGGACAGCTCACCCGACAATGAGCAGTTCTTC CASSRRPDSSPDNEQFF 17 TRBV13 - TRBJ2-1 -
TGCGCCAGCAGCCAAGATAGATCGGGTAGGCCCCAGCATTTT CASSQDRSGRPQHF 14 TRBV4-1 - TRBJ1-5 -
TGTGCCAGCAGCTTTAGTATAGGGACAGGGGTTGAAAAACTGTTTTTT CASSFSIGTGVEKLFF 16 TRBV7-9 TRBD1 TRBJ1-4 -
TGTGCCACCAGCGGGGACAGGGGGGCGCAGTACTTC CATSGDRGAQYF 12 TRBV15 TRBD1 TRBJ2-7 -
TGTGCCAGCAGTTACGTAGCGGGGGGCACAGATACGCAGTATTTT CASSYVAGGTDTQYF 15 TRBV6-2/TRBV6-3 TRBD2 TRBJ2-3 -
TGTGCCACCAGCTTTACAGCTAACTATGGCTACACCTTC CATSFTANYGYTF 13 TRBV24-1 - TRBJ1-2 -
TGTGCCAGCAGTTTGGTAACGGGGGGTTCGGAGTATTTT CASSLVTGGSEYF 13 TRBV12-3/TRBV12-4 TRBD2 TRBJ2-3 -
TGTGCCAGCAGCCAAGAACCACCTAGCGGGGGGGAAGAGACCCAGTACTTC CASSQEPPSGGEETQYF 17 TRBV3-1/TRBV3-2 TRBD2 TRBJ2-5 -
TGCGCCAGCAGCGAACAGGGTAATGAAAAACTGTTTTTT CASSEQGNEKLFF 13 TRBV5-1 - TRBJ1-4 few
TGTGGACATTCCTCTGGGGCCAACGTCCTGACTTTC CGHSSGANVLTF 12 TRBV28 - TRBJ2-6 -
TGCGCCAGCAGCTTCGGGACAGGCAACACTGAAGCTTTCTTT CASSFGTGNTEAFF 14 TRBV5-1 TRBD1 TRBJ1-1 -
TGTGCCAGCAGCCTCGGGACTAGCGCGCGCGGTACGCAGTATTTT CASSLGTSARGTQYF 15 TRBV6-5 TRBD2 TRBJ2-3 -
TGTGCCAGCAGCGCGCGACTAGCGGGAGATACGCAGTATTTT CASSARLAGDTQYF 14 TRBV7-7 TRBD2 TRBJ2-3 once
TGTGCCAGCATAGGGAGGTTTCAGCCCCAGCATTTT CASIGRFQPQHF 12 TRBV21-1 - TRBJ1-5 -
TGTGCCAGCAGCTTTGCAGGGGGCAGCTCCTACGAGCAGTACTTC CASSFAGGSSYEQYF 15 TRBV7-2 TRBD1 TRBJ2-7 -
TGTGCCAGCAGGACGGTAGCGGGAGGGCTGAACGAGCAGTACTTC CASRTVAGGLNEQYF 15 TRBV25-1 TRBD2 TRBJ2-7 -
TGCAGTGCTAGTCCGAATCTGGGACTAGCGGGAGGAACCCAGTACTTC CSASPNLGLAGGTQYF 16 TRBV20-1 TRBD2 TRBJ2-5 once
TGTGCCAGCAGTTACTCTTCGGGGATCGATGAGCAGTTCTTC CASSYSSGIDEQFF 14 TRBV6-2/TRBV6-3 - TRBJ2-1 few